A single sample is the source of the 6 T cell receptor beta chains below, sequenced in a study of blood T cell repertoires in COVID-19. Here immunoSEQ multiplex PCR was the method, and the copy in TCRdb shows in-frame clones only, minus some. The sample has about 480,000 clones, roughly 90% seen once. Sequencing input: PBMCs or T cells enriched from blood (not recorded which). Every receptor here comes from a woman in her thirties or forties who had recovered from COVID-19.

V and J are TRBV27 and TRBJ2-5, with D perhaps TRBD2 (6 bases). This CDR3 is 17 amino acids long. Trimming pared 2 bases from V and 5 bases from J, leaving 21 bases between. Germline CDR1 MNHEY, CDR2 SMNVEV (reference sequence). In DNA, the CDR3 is TGTGCCAGCAGTTTAAAGGGGCCCCCAAGCGCGGGGGAGACCCAGTACTTC. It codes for CASSLKGPPSAGETQYF.

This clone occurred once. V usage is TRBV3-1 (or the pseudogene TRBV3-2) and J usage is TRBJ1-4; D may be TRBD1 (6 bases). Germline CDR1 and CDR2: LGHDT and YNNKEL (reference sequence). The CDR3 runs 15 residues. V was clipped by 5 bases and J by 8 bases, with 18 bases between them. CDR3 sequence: CASSSNREGGEKLFF. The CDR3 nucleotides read TGTGCCAGCAGCTCAAACAGGGAAGGAGGCGAAAAACTGTTTTTT.

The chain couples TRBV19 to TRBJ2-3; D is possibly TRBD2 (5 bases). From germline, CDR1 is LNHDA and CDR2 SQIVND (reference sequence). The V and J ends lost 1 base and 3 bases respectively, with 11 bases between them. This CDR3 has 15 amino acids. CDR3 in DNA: TGTGCCAGTAGTATAGCCTCGACGGGGACAGATACGCAGTATTTT. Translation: CASSIASTGTDTQYF. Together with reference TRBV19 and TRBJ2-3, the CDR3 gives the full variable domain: DGGITQSPKYLFRKEGQNVTLSCEQNLNHDAMYWYRQDPGQGLRLIYYSQIVNDFQKGDIAEGYSVSREKKESFPLTVTSAQKNPTAFYLCASSIASTGTDTQYFGPGTRLTVL.

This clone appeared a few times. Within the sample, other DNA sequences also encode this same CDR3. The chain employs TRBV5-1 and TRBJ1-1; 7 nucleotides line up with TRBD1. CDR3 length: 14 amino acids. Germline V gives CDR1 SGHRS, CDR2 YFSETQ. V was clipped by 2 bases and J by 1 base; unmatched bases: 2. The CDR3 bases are TGCGCCAGCAGCTTAGGGACAGCGAACACTGAAGCTTTCTTT. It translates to CASSLGTANTEAFF.

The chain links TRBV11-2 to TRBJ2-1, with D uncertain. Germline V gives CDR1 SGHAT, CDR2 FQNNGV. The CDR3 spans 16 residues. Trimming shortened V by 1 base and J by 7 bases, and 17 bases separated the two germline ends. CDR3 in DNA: TGTGCCAGCAGCTTAGTCGGTAGCACTGGATCGAATGAGCAGTTCTTC. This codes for CASSLVGSTGSNEQFF.

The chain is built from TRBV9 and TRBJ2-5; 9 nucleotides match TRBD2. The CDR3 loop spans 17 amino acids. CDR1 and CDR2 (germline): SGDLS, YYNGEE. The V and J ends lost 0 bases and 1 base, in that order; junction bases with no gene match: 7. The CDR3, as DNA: TGTGCCAGCAGCGTAGGAGTGGTAGCGGGAGCCCAAGAGACCCAGTACTTC. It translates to CASSVGVVAGAQETQYF.